The source of this TCR beta chain is a study of T cells in Graves' hyperthyroidism and ophthalmopathy. TCR beta CDR3 regions were amplified from RNA transcripts. An initial round of RT-PCR targeting the TCR CDR3 relied on the HTBI primer set. TCRdb ran MiXCR on the multiplex PCR reads and lists one entry per CDR3 protein. The table lists 370,000 or so distinct CDR3 sequences, 15% to 18% of them singletons. The PBMCs studied were ones that came from around 10 ml fresh peripheral blood. The V gene's germline CDR1 is MGHRA and CDR2 YSYEKL. J was trimmed by 0 bases and V by 4 bases; bases with no gene match: 8. The CDR3 loop spans 17 amino acids. This clonotype was seen just once.

The V gene is TRBV4-1, the J gene TRBJ2-2, with 7 bases identical to TRBD1. Material: blood. The clonotype was recovered from a woman younger than 35 with Graves' hyperthyroidism that later progressed to Graves' ophthalmopathy. CDR3 in DNA: TGCGCCAGCAGCCTAAGGGACAGAGATACGAACACCGGGGAGCTGTTTTTT. Protein: CASSLRDRDTNTGELFF.